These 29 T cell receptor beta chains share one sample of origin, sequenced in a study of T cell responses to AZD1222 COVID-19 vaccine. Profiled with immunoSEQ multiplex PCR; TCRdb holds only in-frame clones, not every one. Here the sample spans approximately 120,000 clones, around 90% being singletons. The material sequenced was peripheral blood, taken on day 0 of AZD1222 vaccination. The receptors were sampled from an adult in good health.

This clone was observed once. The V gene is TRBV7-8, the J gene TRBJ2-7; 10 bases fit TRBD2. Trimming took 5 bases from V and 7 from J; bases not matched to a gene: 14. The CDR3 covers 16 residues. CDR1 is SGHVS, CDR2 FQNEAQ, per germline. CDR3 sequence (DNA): TGTGCCAGCAGCCCCGGCGGTAGCGGGAGGAGCTGGGAGCAGTACTTC. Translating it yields CASSPGGSGRSWEQYF. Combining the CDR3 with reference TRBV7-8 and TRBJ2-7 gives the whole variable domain GAGVSQSPRYKVAKRGQDVALRCDPISGHVSLFWYQQALGQGPEFLTYFQNEAQLDKSGLPSDRFFAERPEGSVSTLKIQRTQQEDSAVYLCASSPGGSGRSWEQYFGPGTRLTVT.

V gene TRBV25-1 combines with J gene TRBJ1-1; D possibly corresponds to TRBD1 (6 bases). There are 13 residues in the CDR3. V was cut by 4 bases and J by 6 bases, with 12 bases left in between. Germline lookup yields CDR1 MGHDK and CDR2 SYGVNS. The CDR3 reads CASSVGGRPEAFF. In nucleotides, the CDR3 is TGTGCCAGCAGTGTCGGGGGGCGGCCTGAAGCTTTCTTT.

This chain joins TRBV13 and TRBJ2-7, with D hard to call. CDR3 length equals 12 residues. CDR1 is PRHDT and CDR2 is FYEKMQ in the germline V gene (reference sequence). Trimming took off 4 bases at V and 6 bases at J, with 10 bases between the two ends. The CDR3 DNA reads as TGTGCCAGCAGCTCCCCCGTGGGCGAGCAGTACTTC. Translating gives CASSSPVGEQYF. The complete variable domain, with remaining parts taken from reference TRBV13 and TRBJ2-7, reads AAGVIQSPRHLIKEKRETATLKCYPIPRHDTVYWYQQGPGQDPQFLISFYEKMQSDKGSIPDRFSAQQFSDYHSELNMSSLELGDSALYFCASSSPVGEQYFGPGTRLTVT.

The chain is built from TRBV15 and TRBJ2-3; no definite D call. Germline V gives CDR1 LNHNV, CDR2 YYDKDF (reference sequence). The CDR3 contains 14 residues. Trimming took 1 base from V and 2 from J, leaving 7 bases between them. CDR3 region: CATSRVGYTDTQYF. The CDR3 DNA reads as TGTGCCACCAGCAGAGTAGGATACACAGATACGCAGTATTTT.

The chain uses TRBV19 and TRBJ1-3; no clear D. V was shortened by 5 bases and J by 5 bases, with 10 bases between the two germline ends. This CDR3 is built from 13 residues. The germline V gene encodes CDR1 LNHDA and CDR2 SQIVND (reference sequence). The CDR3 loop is CASSARLRNTIYF. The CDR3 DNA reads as TGTGCCAGTAGTGCCCGACTACGAAACACCATATATTTT.

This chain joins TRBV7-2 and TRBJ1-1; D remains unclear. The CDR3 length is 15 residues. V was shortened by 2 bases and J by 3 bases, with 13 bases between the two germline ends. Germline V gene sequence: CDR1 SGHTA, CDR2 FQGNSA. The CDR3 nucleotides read TGTGCCAGCAGCTTATTGCTTCAAAGGGACACTGAAGCTTTCTTT. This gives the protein CASSLLLQRDTEAFF.

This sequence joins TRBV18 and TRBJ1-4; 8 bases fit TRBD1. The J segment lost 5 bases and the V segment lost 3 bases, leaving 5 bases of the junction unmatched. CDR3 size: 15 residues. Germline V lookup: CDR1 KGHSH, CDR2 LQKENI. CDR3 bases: TGTGCCAGCTCACCTCCGGACAGGGCAAATGAAAAACTGTTTTTT. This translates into CASSPPDRANEKLFF. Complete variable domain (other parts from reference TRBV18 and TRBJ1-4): NAGVMQNPRHLVRRRGQEARLRCSPMKGHSHVYWYRQLPEEGLKFMVYLQKENIIDESGMPKERFSAEFPKEGPSILRIQQVVRGDSAAYFCASSPPDRANEKLFFGSGTQLSVL.

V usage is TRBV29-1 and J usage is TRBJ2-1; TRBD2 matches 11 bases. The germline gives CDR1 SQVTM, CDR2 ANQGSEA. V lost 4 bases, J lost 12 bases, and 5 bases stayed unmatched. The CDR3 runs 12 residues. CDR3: CSVVLAGGLQFF. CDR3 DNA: TGCAGCGTTGTATTAGCGGGAGGGCTGCAGTTCTTC.

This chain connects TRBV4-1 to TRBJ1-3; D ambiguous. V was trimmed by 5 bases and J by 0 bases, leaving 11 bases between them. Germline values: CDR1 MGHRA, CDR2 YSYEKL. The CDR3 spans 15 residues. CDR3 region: CASSERLVSGNTIYF. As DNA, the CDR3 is TGCGCCAGCAGCGAACGACTCGTCTCTGGAAACACCATATATTTT.

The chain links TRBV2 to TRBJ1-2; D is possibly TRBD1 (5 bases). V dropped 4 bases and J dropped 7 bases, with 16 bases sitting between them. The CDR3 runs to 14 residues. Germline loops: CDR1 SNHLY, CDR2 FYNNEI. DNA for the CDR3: TGTGCCAGCAGTGCAGGGAAGTGGGCTAGTGGCTACACCTTC. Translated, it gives CASSAGKWASGYTF.

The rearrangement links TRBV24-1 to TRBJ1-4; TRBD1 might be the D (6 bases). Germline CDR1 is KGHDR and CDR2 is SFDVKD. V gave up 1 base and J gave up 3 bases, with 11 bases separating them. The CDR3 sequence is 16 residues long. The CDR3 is CATSDLGQGPNEKLFF. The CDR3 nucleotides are TGTGCCACCAGTGATTTAGGCCAGGGGCCTAATGAAAAACTGTTTTTT.

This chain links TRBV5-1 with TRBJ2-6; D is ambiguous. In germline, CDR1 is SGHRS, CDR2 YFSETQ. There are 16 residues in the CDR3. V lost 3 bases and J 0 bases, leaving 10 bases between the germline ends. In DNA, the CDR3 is TGCGCCAGCAGCTCGGACGTAGGCTCTGGGGCCAACGTCCTGACTTTC. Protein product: CASSSDVGSGANVLTF. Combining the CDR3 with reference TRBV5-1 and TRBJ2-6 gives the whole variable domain KAGVTQTPRYLIKTRGQQVTLSCSPISGHRSVSWYQQTPGQGLQFLFEYFSETQRNKGNFPGRFSGRQFSNSRSEMNVSTLELGDSALYLCASSSDVGSGANVLTFGAGSRLTVL.

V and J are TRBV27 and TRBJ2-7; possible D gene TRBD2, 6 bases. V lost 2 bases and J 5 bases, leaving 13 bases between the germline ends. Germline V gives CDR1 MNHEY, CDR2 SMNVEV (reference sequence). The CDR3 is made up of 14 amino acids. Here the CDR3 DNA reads TGTGCCAGCAGTTTACGCCAGGGAGGCGACGAGCAGTACTTC. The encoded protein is CASSLRQGGDEQYF.

CDR3 protein: CASKLAGEVSEQYF. The CDR3 nucleotides read TGCGCCAGCAAACTAGCGGGAGAGGTGAGCGAGCAGTACTTC. The chain joins TRBV5-1 to TRBJ2-7, with TRBD2 identical over 11 bases. Germline V gene lookup returns CDR1 SGHRS and CDR2 YFSETQ. J lost 6 bases, V lost 6 bases, and 8 bases had no gene match. This CDR3 spans 14 amino acids.

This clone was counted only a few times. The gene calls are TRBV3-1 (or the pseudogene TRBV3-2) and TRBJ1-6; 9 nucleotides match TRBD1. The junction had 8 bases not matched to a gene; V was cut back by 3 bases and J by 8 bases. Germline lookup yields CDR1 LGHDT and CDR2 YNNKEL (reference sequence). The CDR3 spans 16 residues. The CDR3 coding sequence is TGTGCCAGCAGCCACCGGGACAGGGAGTTTCATTCACCCCTCCACTTT. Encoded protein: CASSHRDREFHSPLHF.

The CDR3, as DNA: TGTGCCAGCAGGGGAGGGACTAGCGGAACCTACGAGCAGTACTTC. As protein: CASRGGTSGTYEQYF. The chain recombines TRBV27 with TRBJ2-7; the match to TRBD2 covers 11 bases. The junction had 6 bases not matched to a gene; V was cut back by 6 bases and J by 2 bases. Germline CDR1 reads MNHEY; CDR2 reads SMNVEV (reference sequence). This CDR3 spans 15 amino acids.

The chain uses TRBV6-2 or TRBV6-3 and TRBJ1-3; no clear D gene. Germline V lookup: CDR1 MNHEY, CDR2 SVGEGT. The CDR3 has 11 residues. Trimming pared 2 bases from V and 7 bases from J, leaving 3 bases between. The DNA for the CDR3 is TGTGCCAGCAGTTACGGGAACACCATATATTTT. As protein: CASSYGNTIYF.

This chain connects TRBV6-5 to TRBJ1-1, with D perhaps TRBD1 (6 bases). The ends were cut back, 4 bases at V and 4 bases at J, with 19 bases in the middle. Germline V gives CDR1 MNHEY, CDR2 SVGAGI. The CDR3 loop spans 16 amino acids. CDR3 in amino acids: CASSSNRVGGITEAFF. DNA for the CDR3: TGTGCCAGCAGTTCCAACAGGGTAGGCGGGATCACTGAAGCTTTCTTT.

CDR3 coding DNA: TGTGCCAGCTCACAGGGGGCTCTCTCACCCCTCCACTTT. This sequence encodes CASSQGALSPLHF. The chain is built from TRBV18 and TRBJ1-6, with 7 bases matching TRBD1. Trimming took 4 bases from V and 10 from J; bases not matched to a gene: 4. CDR3 length: 13 residues. The germline CDR1 and CDR2 sequences are KGHSH and LQKENI.

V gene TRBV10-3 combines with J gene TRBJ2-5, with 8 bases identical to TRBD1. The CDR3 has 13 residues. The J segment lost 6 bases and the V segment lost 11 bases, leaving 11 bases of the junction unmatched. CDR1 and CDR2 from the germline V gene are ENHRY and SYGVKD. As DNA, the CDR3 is TGTGCCGTCGAACCCGACAGGGGCCAGACCCAGTACTTC. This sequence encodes CAVEPDRGQTQYF.

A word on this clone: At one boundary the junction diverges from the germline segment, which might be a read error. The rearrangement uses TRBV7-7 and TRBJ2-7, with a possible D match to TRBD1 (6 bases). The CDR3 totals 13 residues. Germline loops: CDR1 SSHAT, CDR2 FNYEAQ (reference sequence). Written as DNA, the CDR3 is TGTGCTAGCAGCCCGTTCCAGGGGTACGAGCAGTACTTC. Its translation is CASSPFQGYEQYF.

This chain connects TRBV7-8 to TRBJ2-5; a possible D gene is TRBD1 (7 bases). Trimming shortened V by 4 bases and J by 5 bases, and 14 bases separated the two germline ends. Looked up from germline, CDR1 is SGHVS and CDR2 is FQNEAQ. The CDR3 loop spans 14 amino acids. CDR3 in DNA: TGTGCCAGCAGCTCACAACAGGGGAGGGAGACCCAGTACTTC. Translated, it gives CASSSQQGRETQYF. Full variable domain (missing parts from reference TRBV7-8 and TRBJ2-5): GAGVSQSPRYKVAKRGQDVALRCDPISGHVSLFWYQQALGQGPEFLTYFQNEAQLDKSGLPSDRFFAERPEGSVSTLKIQRTQQEDSAVYLCASSSQQGRETQYFGPGTRLLVL.

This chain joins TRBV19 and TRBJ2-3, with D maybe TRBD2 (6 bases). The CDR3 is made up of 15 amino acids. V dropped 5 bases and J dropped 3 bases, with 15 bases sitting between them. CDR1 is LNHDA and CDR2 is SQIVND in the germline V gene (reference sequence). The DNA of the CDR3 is TGTGCCAGTAGTCCACGAAGGGCGGGGACAGATACGCAGTATTTT. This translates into CASSPRRAGTDTQYF.

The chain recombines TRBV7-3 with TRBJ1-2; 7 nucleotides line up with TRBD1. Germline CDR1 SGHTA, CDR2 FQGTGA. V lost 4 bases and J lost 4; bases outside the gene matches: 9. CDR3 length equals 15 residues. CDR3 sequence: CASSSHGTDLYGYTF. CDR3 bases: TGTGCCAGCAGCTCCCACGGGACAGACCTCTATGGCTACACCTTC.

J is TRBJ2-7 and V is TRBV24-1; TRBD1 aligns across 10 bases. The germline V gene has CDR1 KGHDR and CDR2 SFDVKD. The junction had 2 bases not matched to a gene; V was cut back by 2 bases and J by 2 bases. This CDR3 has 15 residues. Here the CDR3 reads CATSDSGQGTYEQYF. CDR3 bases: TGTGCCACCAGTGATTCGGGACAGGGGACCTACGAGCAGTACTTC.

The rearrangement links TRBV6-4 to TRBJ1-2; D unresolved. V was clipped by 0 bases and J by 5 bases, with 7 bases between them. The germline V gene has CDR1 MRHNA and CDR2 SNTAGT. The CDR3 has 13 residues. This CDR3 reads CASSDSSRYGYTF. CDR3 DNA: TGTGCCAGCAGTGACTCGAGTCGGTATGGCTACACCTTC.

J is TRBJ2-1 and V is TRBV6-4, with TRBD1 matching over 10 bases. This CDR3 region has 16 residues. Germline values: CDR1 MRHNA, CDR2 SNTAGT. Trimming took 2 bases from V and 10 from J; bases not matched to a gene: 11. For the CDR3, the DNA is TGTGCCAGCAGTGACGGCGGGACAGGGGAAACCAGCGAGCAGTTCTTC. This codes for CASSDGGTGETSEQFF.

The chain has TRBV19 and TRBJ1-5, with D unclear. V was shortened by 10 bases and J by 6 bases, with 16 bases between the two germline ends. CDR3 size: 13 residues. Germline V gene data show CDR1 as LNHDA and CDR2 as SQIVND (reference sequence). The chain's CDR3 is CATNLAAGQPQHF. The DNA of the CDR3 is TGTGCCACCAACCTGGCTGCGGGTCAGCCCCAGCATTTT.

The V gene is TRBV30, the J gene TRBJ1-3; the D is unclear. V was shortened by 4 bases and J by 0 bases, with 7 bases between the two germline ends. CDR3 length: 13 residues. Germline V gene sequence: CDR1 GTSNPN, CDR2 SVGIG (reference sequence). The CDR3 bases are TGTGCCTGGAACGGGCGCTCTGGAAACACCATATATTTT. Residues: CAWNGRSGNTIYF. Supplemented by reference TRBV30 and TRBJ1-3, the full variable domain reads SQTIHQWPATLVQPVGSPLSLECTVEGTSNPNLYWYRQAAGRGLQLLFYSVGIGQISSEVPQNLSASRPQDRQFILSSKKLLLSDSGFYLCAWNGRSGNTIYFGEGSWLTVV.